This T cell receptor (beta chain) was recorded in a study of cytomegalovirus exposure and HLA in healthy donors. The CDR3 is made up of 15 amino acids. The germline CDR1 and CDR2 sequences are SGHNT and YENEEA. V lost 2 bases, J lost 8 bases, and 8 bases stayed unmatched. The PCR employed 60 Vbeta primers together with 13 Jbeta primers. Only in-frame clones appear in the TCRdb table, and some are missing; sequencing was by immunoSEQ multiplex PCR. This table has some 150,000 clones, 80% appearing once. The rearrangement links TRBV11-3 to TRBJ2-1; 8 nucleotides match TRBD1. The sample was PBMCs. The source of this sequence is a man younger than 30 in good health and CMV-seropositive. In DNA, the CDR3 is TGTGCCAGCAGCTTAAGTCGCTCAGGGGGCCATGAGCAGTTCTTC. Translating it yields CASSLSRSGGHEQFF.